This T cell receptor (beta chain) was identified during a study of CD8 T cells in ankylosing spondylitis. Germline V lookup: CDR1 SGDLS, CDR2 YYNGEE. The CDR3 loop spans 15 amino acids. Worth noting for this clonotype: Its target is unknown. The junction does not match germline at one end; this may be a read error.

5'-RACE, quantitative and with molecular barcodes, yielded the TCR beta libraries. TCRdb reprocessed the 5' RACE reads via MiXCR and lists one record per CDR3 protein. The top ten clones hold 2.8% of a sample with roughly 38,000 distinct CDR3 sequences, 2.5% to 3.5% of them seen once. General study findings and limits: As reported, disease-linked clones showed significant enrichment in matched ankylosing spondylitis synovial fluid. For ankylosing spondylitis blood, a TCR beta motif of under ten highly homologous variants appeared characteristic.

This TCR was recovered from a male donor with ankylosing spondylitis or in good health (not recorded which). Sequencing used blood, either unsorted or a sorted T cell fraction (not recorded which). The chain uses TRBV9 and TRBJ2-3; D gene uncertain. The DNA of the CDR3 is TGTGCCAGCAGAGTAGGGCAGGATCGAGCAGATACGCAGTATTTT. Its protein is CASRVGQDRADTQYF.